A selection of T cell receptor beta chains follows, all from one sample in a study of blood T cells in healthy people across ages. TCRdb recomputed calls from the 5' RACE reads with MiXCR, one row per CDR3 protein. The sample lists fewer than 2 million distinct CDR3 sequences; about two fifths were seen once. Source material: blood. The receptors stem from a human donor in good health. The CDR3 runs from the conserved cysteine through the conserved F or W. A D gene is named only where the DNA matches it firmly. Clone sizes are given selectively: once, few, many, or a class where the clone is expanded.

D	V	J	length	size	DNA	CDR3
NA	TRBV7-2	TRBJ1-2	13	NA	TGTGCCAGCTTGGGGCAGTTAGGGGGTAGCTACACCTTC	CASLGQLGGSYTF
TRBD1	TRBV7-9	TRBJ2-3	17	NA	TGTGCCAGCAGCTTAAACAGGGGGGACAGCAACACAGATACGCAGTATTTT	CASSLNRGDSNTDTQYF
NA	TRBV4-2	TRBJ2-1	15	NA	TGTGCCAGCAGCCAAGACAAGAGCTCCTACAATGAGCAGTTCTTC	CASSQDKSSYNEQFF
TRBD2	TRBV12-3/TRBV12-4	TRBJ2-3	15	NA	TGTGCCAGCGGGGGGGGACCCTCTAGCACAGATACGCAGTATTTT	CASGGGPSSTDTQYF
NA	TRBV15	TRBJ2-3	13	NA	TGTGCCACCAGCTGGGTAGGGAGAGATACGCAGTATTTT	CATSWVGRDTQYF
NA	TRBV20-1	TRBJ2-3	15	once	TGCAGTGCTAGAGCACGCAGGGGGGCTGGGGATACGCAGTATTTT	CSARARRGAGDTQYF
NA	TRBV12-3/TRBV12-4	TRBJ1-2	11	NA	TGTGCCAGCAGTTTACCGGGTCGCTACACCTTC	CASSLPGRYTF
TRBD2	TRBV29-1	TRBJ2-7	14	NA	TGCAGCGTTGCCCGACTAGCGGGGGGCTACGAGCAGTACTTC	CSVARLAGGYEQYF
TRBD1	TRBV15	TRBJ1-1	15	NA	TGTGCCACCAGCGGAATAGACAGGGCGACCACTGAAGCTTTCTTT	CATSGIDRATTEAFF
TRBD1	TRBV7-9	TRBJ2-7	13	few	TGTGCCAGTTACCGGGACAGAGACTACGAGCAGTACTTC	CASYRDRDYEQYF
NA	TRBV4-3	TRBJ2-1	16	NA	TGCGCCAGCAGCTCCCGACCGAGGGGGTTCTACAATGAGCAGTTCTTC	CASSSRPRGFYNEQFF
NA	TRBV20-1	TRBJ2-5	12	few	TGCAGTGCTAGACCCAAAGGGGAGACCCAGTACTTC	CSARPKGETQYF
NA	TRBV4-3	TRBJ2-7	15	few	TGCGCCAGCAGCCAAGGCTATACGGATTCCTACGAGCAGTACTTC	CASSQGYTDSYEQYF
NA	TRBV20-1	TRBJ2-5	14	NA	TGCAGTGCAGCACCGGGGGGCCTCCAAGAGACCCAGTACTTC	CSAAPGGLQETQYF
TRBD1	TRBV5-1	TRBJ1-2	14	few	TGCGCCAGCAGCAAGGAGGGGGCCGAATATGGCTACACCTTC	CASSKEGAEYGYTF
NA	TRBV9	TRBJ2-7	17	few	TGTGCCAGCAGCGTAGCCCCAGGCGACAGGCCTACCTACGAGCAGTACTTC	CASSVAPGDRPTYEQYF
NA	TRBV6-5	TRBJ2-5	14	NA	TGTGCCAGCAGTCCCGGGGTGAGCCAAGAGACCCAGTACTTC	CASSPGVSQETQYF
TRBD1	TRBV18	TRBJ1-2	17	few	TGTGCCAGCTCACCAGGGGACAGGGCCCATTTTCACTATGGCTACACCTTC	CASSPGDRAHFHYGYTF
TRBD1	TRBV2	TRBJ2-4	14	NA	TGTGCCAGCAGGATAGGGGGCTCCTACAATGAGCAGTACTTC	CASRIGGSYNEQYF
NA	TRBV7-2	TRBJ1-2	15	few	TGTGCCAGCAGCTTAGAAAAGACAGTTGGGTATGGCTACACCTTC	CASSLEKTVGYGYTF
NA	TRBV6-2/TRBV6-3	TRBJ1-5	15	few	TGTGCCAGCAGTTCCCGGGGGTCGGGCAATCGGCCCCAGCATTTT	CASSSRGSGNRPQHF
TRBD1	TRBV7-2	TRBJ1-2	15	few	TGTGCCAGCAGCGATCGTTCCGGGACAGACTTTGGCTACACCTTC	CASSDRSGTDFGYTF